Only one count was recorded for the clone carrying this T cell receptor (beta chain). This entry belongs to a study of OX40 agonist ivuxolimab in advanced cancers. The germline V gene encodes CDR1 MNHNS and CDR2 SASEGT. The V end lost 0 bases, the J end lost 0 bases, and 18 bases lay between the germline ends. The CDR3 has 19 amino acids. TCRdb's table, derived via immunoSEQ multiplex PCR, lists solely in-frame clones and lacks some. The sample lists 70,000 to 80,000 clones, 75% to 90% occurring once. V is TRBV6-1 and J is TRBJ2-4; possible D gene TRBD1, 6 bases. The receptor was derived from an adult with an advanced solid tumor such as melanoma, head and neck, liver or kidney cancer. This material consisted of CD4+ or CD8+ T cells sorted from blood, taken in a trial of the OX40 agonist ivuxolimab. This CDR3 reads CASSEAPPGTPLAKNIQYF. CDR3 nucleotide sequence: TGTGCCAGCAGTGAAGCTCCCCCCGGGACACCTTTAGCCAAAAACATTCAGTACTTC.